The 17 T cell receptor beta chains reported below all come from one sample, sequenced in a study of T-cell memory formation after mild COVID-19. Via MiXCR, TCRdb re-called the 5' RACE reads, giving one row per CDR3 protein. The sample records about half a million distinct CDR3 sequences, over 15% being singletons. The sequenced sample consisted of PBMCs or a T cell subset sorted from them (not recorded which). The receptors were sampled from an adult woman who had mild COVID-19 (a few samples of this study predate the infection). Cell type and time point are not known.

This clonotype turned up a few times. This rearrangement joins TRBV5-1 to TRBJ2-7; 12 positions match TRBD2. Trimming cost V 5 bases and J 2 bases; bases outside gene matches: 8. Germline lookup yields CDR1 SGHRS and CDR2 YFSETQ. This CDR3 contains 16 residues. Written as DNA, the CDR3 is TGCGCCAGCAGAGAAGGACTAGCGGGAAGAACCTACGAGCAGTACTTC. Encoded protein: CASREGLAGRTYEQYF.

The chain employs TRBV12-3 or TRBV12-4 and TRBJ1-2; D gene ambiguous. Trimming pared 5 bases from V and 4 bases from J, leaving 14 bases between. CDR3 length: 14 residues. The CDR3 loop reads CASSEEGPGYGYTF. The CDR3 DNA follows: TGTGCCAGCAGTGAGGAGGGTCCAGGCTATGGCTACACCTTC.

This sequence joins TRBV25-1 and TRBJ1-4, with D maybe TRBD1 (5 bases). Germline assignment: CDR1 MGHDK and CDR2 SYGVNS. The CDR3 is 12 residues long. The ends were cut back, 4 bases at V and 5 bases at J, with 5 bases in the middle. In DNA form, the CDR3 reads TGTGCCAGCAGTGCAGGGAATGAAAAACTGTTTTTT. It encodes CASSAGNEKLFF.

This clonotype was detected many times. The gene calls are TRBV5-6 and TRBJ2-1, with D maybe TRBD1 (5 bases). The length of the CDR3 is 15 residues. Looked up from germline, CDR1 is SGHDT and CDR2 is YYEEEE. The V and J ends lost 2 bases and 0 bases respectively, with 9 bases between them. The CDR3 is CASSLGVSSYNEQFF. The CDR3 DNA reads as TGTGCCAGCAGCTTAGGGGTGAGCTCCTACAATGAGCAGTTCTTC.

The V call is TRBV12-3 or TRBV12-4, the J call TRBJ2-2; D unclear. Trimming took off 3 bases at V and 9 bases at J, with 11 bases between the two ends. The CDR3 loop spans 13 amino acids. CDR3 DNA sequence: TGTGCCAGCAGTTTCTCATTCGATCGGGAGCTGTTTTTT. The encoded protein is CASSFSFDRELFF.

The chain combines TRBV9 with TRBJ1-1; D call uncertain. The CDR3 covers 15 residues. In germline, CDR1 is SGDLS, CDR2 YYNGEE. V was pared by 0 bases and J by 1 base, with 10 bases between. For the CDR3, the DNA is TGTGCCAGCAGCGTAGCCGGATCATGGAACACTGAAGCTTTCTTT. As protein: CASSVAGSWNTEAFF.

The chain's CDR3 is CSVQGNPSGIYNEQFF. For the CDR3, the DNA is TGCAGCGTTCAGGGTAATCCTAGCGGGATATACAATGAGCAGTTCTTC. The rearrangement uses TRBV29-1 and TRBJ2-1, with 9 bases lining up with TRBD2. Germline values: CDR1 SQVTM, CDR2 ANQGSEA. The trim removed 5 bases at V and 4 bases at J, leaving 12 bases unmatched. The CDR3 sequence is 16 residues long.

This clonotype was seen only a few times. CDR3 sequence: CASPGQARSNQPQHF. CDR3 in DNA: TGTGCCAGCCCGGGACAGGCTCGGAGCAATCAGCCCCAGCATTTT. The rearrangement links TRBV19 to TRBJ1-5, with 8 bases aligning to TRBD1. V was clipped by 9 bases and J by 1 base; unmatched bases: 8. The CDR3 has 15 amino acids. Looked up from germline, CDR1 is LNHDA and CDR2 is SQIVND (reference sequence).

A few counts support this clonotype. The genes are TRBV20-1 and TRBJ1-3; D possibly corresponds to TRBD1 (5 bases). This CDR3 is built from 15 residues. V dropped 3 bases and J dropped 0 bases, with 12 bases sitting between them. Germline assignment: CDR1 DFQATT and CDR2 SNEGSKA (reference sequence). CDR3 in DNA: TGCAGTGCTAGGCGAGACAGCCTCTCTGGAAACACCATATATTTT. Its protein is CSARRDSLSGNTIYF.

The gene calls are TRBV11-3 and TRBJ1-3, with D unresolved. V lost 5 bases and J 0 bases, leaving 14 bases between the germline ends. Germline V CDR1 and CDR2: SGHNT, YENEEA. The CDR3 is 16 residues long. The CDR3 spells CASSQRTFSSGNTIYF. CDR3 nucleotides: TGTGCCAGCAGCCAAAGGACGTTTAGCTCTGGAAACACCATATATTTT.

The chain links TRBV7-2 to TRBJ2-4; the D is unclear. With 3 bases removed from V and 0 bases from J, the gap between germline ends came to 12 bases. The CDR3 extends over 16 amino acids. Germline V lookup: CDR1 SGHTA, CDR2 FQGNSA. The CDR3 is CASSFGSIGAKNIQYF. The DNA of the CDR3 is TGTGCCAGCAGCTTCGGCAGTATCGGAGCCAAAAACATTCAGTACTTC.

Only a few counts were recorded for this clonotype. CDR3 protein: CASSLFGLASSSYNEQFF. As DNA, the CDR3 is TGTGCCAGCAGTTTATTTGGACTAGCGTCCAGCTCCTACAATGAGCAGTTCTTC. The V and J genes are TRBV27 and TRBJ2-1; 9 bases match TRBD2. The germline gives CDR1 MNHEY, CDR2 SMNVEV (reference sequence). This CDR3 region has 18 residues. Trimming removed 1 base from V and 0 bases from J; junction bases left unmatched: 7.

This clonotype has a handful of counts. CDR3 residues: CSARGQGGDFNYGYTF. The CDR3 DNA reads as TGCAGTGCTAGAGGACAGGGGGGCGATTTTAACTATGGCTACACCTTC. The J gene is TRBJ1-2, the V gene TRBV20-1, with TRBD1 matching 9 bases. The CDR3 covers 16 residues. V shed 1 base and J 1 base; nucleotides not matched to a gene: 7. The germline gives CDR1 DFQATT, CDR2 SNEGSKA (reference sequence).

The sample holds many counts of this clonotype. This chain connects TRBV7-2 to TRBJ2-3; 8 bases align to TRBD2. The CDR3 spans 16 residues. After removal of 1 base from V and 2 bases from J, the junction contained 5 bases not matched to a gene. Germline CDR1 reads SGHTA; CDR2 reads FQGNSA. The CDR3, as DNA: TGTGCCAGCAGCTTAGAAGCGGGAGTAAACACAGATACGCAGTATTTT. It codes for CASSLEAGVNTDTQYF.

This clonotype has ten or more counts. As DNA, the CDR3 is TGCAGTGCTCCCTCGGGGCGAGCGCCGAATGAGCAGTTCTTC. Residues: CSAPSGRAPNEQFF. The chain joins TRBV20-1 to TRBJ2-1; the D call may be TRBD1 or TRBD2 (5 bases each). CDR3 length: 14 residues. Looked up from germline, CDR1 is DFQATT and CDR2 is SNEGSKA (reference sequence). The V end lost 5 bases, the J end lost 7 bases, and 18 bases lay between the germline ends.

The V call is TRBV5-6, the J call TRBJ2-1, with D perhaps TRBD2 (6 bases). Trimming shortened V by 2 bases and J by 7 bases, and 19 bases separated the two germline ends. The length of the CDR3 is 16 residues. CDR1 SGHDT and CDR2 YYEEEE come from the germline V gene. CDR3 sequence reads: CASSFLGLAQKNEQFF. DNA of the CDR3: TGTGCCAGCAGCTTCCTCGGGCTAGCGCAAAAGAATGAGCAGTTCTTC. Variable domain in full (rest from reference TRBV5-6 and TRBJ2-1): DAGVTQSPTHLIKTRGQQVTLRCSPKSGHDTVSWYQQALGQGPQFIFQYYEEEERQRGNFPDRFSGHQFPNYSSELNVNALLLGDSALYLCASSFLGLAQKNEQFFGPGTRLTVL.

This clonotype was seen more than once but under ten times. The chain is built from TRBV7-3 and TRBJ2-3, with TRBD1 matching 9 bases. With 4 bases clipped from V and 2 bases from J, the junction kept 4 bases outside the gene matches. This CDR3 is built from 15 residues. CDR1 SGHTA and CDR2 FQGTGA come from the germline V gene. The DNA for the CDR3 is TGTGCCAGCAGCTCCACAGGGGGCTACACAGATACGCAGTATTTT. This sequence encodes CASSSTGGYTDTQYF. Complete variable domain (other parts from reference TRBV7-3 and TRBJ2-3): GAGVSQTPSNKVTEKGKYVELRCDPISGHTALYWYRQSLGQGPEFLIYFQGTGAADDSGLPNDRFFAVRPEGSVSTLKIQRTERGDSAVYLCASSSTGGYTDTQYFGPGTRLTVL.